This TCR beta chain was retrieved from a study of T cells after yellow fever vaccination. Whole-study context: Preparation of fractions with low cell numbers was performed using SMART-Seq v4 Ultra Low Input. Notes on the study in general: FACS-sorted repertoires could harbor abundant contaminating bulk-population clonotypes. After the booster, around 95% of CD4 and 75% to 90% of CD8 primary-response clones were re-detected.

The authors made TCR cDNA by 5'RACE template switching, adding a universal primer site and UMIs. Using its own MiXCR run on the 5' RACE reads, TCRdb lists one record per CDR3 protein. The repertoire holds 250,000 or so distinct CDR3 sequences, with about 3.5% as singletons. This clonotype was seen many times. Antigen specificity is unknown. Trimming removed 1 base from V and 13 bases from J, with 11 bases in between. CDR3 length equals 12 residues. CDR1 and CDR2 (germline): SGHTA, FQGNSA. The material sequenced was PBMCs, taken 15 days after the yellow fever booster vaccination. The J gene is TRBJ2-1, the V gene TRBV7-2, with D possibly being TRBD2 (5 bases). This clonotype originated in a man aged 18 to 30 who received the YFV17D yellow fever vaccine. CDR3 sequence: CASSLEYGIQFF. In nucleotides, the CDR3 is TGTGCCAGCAGCTTAGAGTACGGGATTCAGTTCTTC.